This T cell receptor (beta chain) was recovered during a study of a mutant IDH1 vaccine in newly diagnosed glioma (dated by TCRdb to the early 2020s). As for the study more broadly: Patients received eight vaccinations in weeks 1, 3, 5, 7, 11, 15, 19 and 23, corresponding to visits V03 through V10. For exploratory analyses, longitudinal TCRB deep sequencing was carried out in about 25 treated patients wherever samples were available. Of the 32 patients who were treated, about 62% were male and around 38% were female, and the mean age was around 40 years. In the chemotherapy-containing groups, vaccination started alongside temozolomide cycles, whereas in patients who had radiotherapy alone it started 4-6 weeks after radiotherapy. Peripheral blood samples were drawn at six visits, namely V03 (baseline), V05, V07, V10, V12 and V13. Prior to enrollment, standard therapy consisting of radiotherapy alone, temozolomide alone, or radiochemotherapy with temozolomide had been administered to patients, with the combination being received by most patients. What the study reported, not specific to this receptor: Pseudoprogression seemed to be unrelated to changes in the top peripheral T cell clonotypes found by TCRB sequencing. Availability determined which PBMC samples were chosen for TCRB deep sequencing. According to the authors, sample limitations meant that analyses of patient blood samples could not be reproduced. Vaccine-induced immune responses across multiple MHC alleles were detected in 93.3% of patients.

The CDR3 runs 13 residues from the cysteine to the phenylalanine. Only the CDR3 part of the read is kept: 39 bases, read in frame from the first base. Reading the germline V gene (reference sequence) gives CDR1 MNHEY and CDR2 SMNVEV. Cut back by 2 bases and 4 bases, the V and J ends lie 9 bases apart. Notes on this clone: It has no known antigen specificity. No clone much larger than this one lies a single base away; base qualities are absent.

Libraries were prepared through the immunoSEQ multiplex PCR assay. Rearranged TCR beta chain sequences were amplified using the hsTCRB Kit according to the manufacturer's protocol. TCRB libraries were sequenced on an Illumina MiSeq. As for the authors' bioinformatics: Demultiplexing, trimming and gene mapping were performed with the kit vendor's proprietary platform. TCRdb mirrors the immuneACCESS table, restricted to in-frame sequences. Some clones are absent from its copies; in checked studies, under half trace to an unresolved V gene, and the reason for the others is unknown. V, J and clone size are those of that table, while D and trimming were read from the DNA. Here the sample has 30,000 to 35,000 clones; around 83% occur a single time. The ten largest clones represent about a quarter of the sample. This specimen's time point label, interpreted: week 5, during vaccination. A 20-mer mutant IDH1 peptide at 300 micrograms in Montanide made up each vaccine dose, which was injected subcutaneously together with topical imiquimod. Donors had newly diagnosed WHO grade 3 or 4 IDH1-mutant astrocytomas with loss of nuclear ATRX. The samples were drawn from NOA16, a multicentre, single-arm, open-label phase I trial in Germany that tested a mutant IDH1 peptide vaccine in humans for the first time. Genomic DNA for TCRB sequencing was extracted from EDTA blood using the DNeasy Blood and Tissue Kit.

Sequences were derived from PBMCs, sampled from a glioma patient whose treatment included an IDH1 peptide vaccine. This chain is built from TRBV27 and TRBJ2-7; TRBD1 is possibly the D segment (6 matching bases). This TCR came from a man aged 30-40 years with glioma. The DNA reads as follows: TGTGCCAGCAGTTTACCAGGGGATTACGAGCAGTACTTC. It codes for CASSLPGDYEQYF.